What follows is one TCR beta chain and its context. Its antigen is unknown. Per the germline V gene, CDR1 is MNHNY and CDR2 is SVGAGI (reference sequence). There are 12 residues in the CDR3. V dropped 8 bases and J dropped 3 bases, with 10 bases sitting between them. Using immunoSEQ multiplex PCR, the repertoire was profiled, and TCRdb retains in-frame clones only, with some absent. The sample lists 70,000 to 90,000 clones, around nine tenths occurring once. Time point specified: week 5, during vaccination. Each vaccine dose was 300 ug of mutant IDH1 20-mer peptide, with topical imiquimod. The sample belongs to a study of a mutant IDH1 vaccine in newly diagnosed glioma.

Sequences were derived from PBMCs, sampled from a glioma patient whose treatment included an IDH1 peptide vaccine. The sequence derives from a woman aged 45-60 years with glioma. The J gene is TRBJ1-2, the V gene TRBV6-6; D uncertain. The CDR3 sequence is CASEGPYYGYTF. DNA for the CDR3: TGTGCCAGCGAAGGCCCTTACTATGGCTACACCTTC.